This TCR beta chain was sequenced in a study of tumor-infiltrating lymphocytes in primary liver carcinoma. Study in general: Staged T1-T3 N0M0, the tumors had sizes that ranged from roughly 4 to 11 cm across. The study's findings and limits: Compared with blood, tumor repertoires held significantly more in their top 250 clones. Tumor-adjacent and tumor-blood pairs showed less overlap than tumor region pairs.

TCR beta cDNA was reverse-transcribed from 400 to 500 ng of total RNA. The reaction used a constant-region primer and ProtoScript II reverse transcriptase. Investigators got TCR beta libraries out of three nested multiplex PCR rounds, done with slightly modified ARM-PCR. For about 11 cycles apiece, the opening two PCR rounds ran with TRBV1-TRBV30 forward primers and a C-beta reverse primer. TCRdb reprocessed the multiplex PCR reads with MiXCR, giving one entry per CDR3 protein. This sample has roughly 86,000 distinct CDR3 sequences, with 68% found just once. To note about this clonotype: Its antigen is unidentified. At one end, the junction sequence differs from germline, possibly due to a read error.

This CDR3 is built from 17 residues. The germline V gene has CDR1 SNHLY and CDR2 FYNNEI. From approximately 20-30 mg of unsorted bulk tissue, DNA and RNA were co-extracted together. The chain uses TRBV2 and TRBJ1-5, with 10 bases that match TRBD1. The sequence was obtained from a man aged 40-50 years with primary liver carcinoma and hepatitis B virus infection. The source material was tumor-adjacent normal liver tissue. DNA of the CDR3: TGTACCAGCAGAGGGACAGGGGAGGAGGTCTTGGATCAGCCCCAGCATTTT. This encodes CTSRGTGEEVLDQPQHF.